This record looks at one T cell receptor (beta chain) sequence and its context. Antigen unknown. Profiling relied on immunoSEQ multiplex PCR, and the TCRdb table lists in-frame clones only, not all of them. The table includes 150,000 to 200,000 clones, approximately 94% detected once. The data were obtained in a study of T cell responses to AZD1222 COVID-19 vaccine. Analyses pooled second doses at about 4 or about 12 weeks. Germline lookup yields CDR1 SGHNT and CDR2 YENEEA. The CDR3 has 15 residues. V lost 5 bases to trimming and J lost 6 bases, with 17 bases between them. Findings and limits, study-wide: There were mostly white British donors and more females than males, and clonal diversity was possibly underestimated.

This material consisted of peripheral blood, taken 28 days after the second AZD1222 dose. The receptor comes from an adult who received the AZD1222 COVID-19 vaccine. The J gene is TRBJ2-1, the V gene TRBV11-3, with D hard to call. CDR3 nucleotides: TGTGCCAGCAGCCCACAAGCTCTACTGGCCAATGAGCAGTTCTTC. Translating gives CASSPQALLANEQFF.